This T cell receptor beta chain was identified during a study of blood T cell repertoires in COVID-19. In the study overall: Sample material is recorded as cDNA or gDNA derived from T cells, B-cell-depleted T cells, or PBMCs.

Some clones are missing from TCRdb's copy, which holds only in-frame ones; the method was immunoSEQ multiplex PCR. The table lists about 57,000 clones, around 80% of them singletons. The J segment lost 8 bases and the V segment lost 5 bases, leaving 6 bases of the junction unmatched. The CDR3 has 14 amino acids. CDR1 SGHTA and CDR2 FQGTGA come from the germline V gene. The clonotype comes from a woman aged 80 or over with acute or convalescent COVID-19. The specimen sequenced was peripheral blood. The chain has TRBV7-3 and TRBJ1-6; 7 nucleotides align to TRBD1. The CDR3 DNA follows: TGTGCCAGCAGCACAACAGGGGCGGATTCACCCCTCCACTTT. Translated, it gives CASSTTGADSPLHF.